This T cell receptor (beta chain) was retrieved from a study of early T cells in non-severe SARS-CoV-2 infection. V gave up 3 bases and J gave up 2 bases; unmatched junction bases: 4. This CDR3 is built from 14 residues. Germline lookup yields CDR1 SGHTA and CDR2 FQGNSA. TCRdb reprocessed the 5' RACE reads via MiXCR and lists one record per CDR3 protein. This sample carries around 81,000 distinct CDR3 sequences, around 15% of them seen once, and the ten largest clones take around 9.9%. The chain recombines TRBV7-2 with TRBJ2-7; 7 nucleotides align to TRBD1. The material sequenced was whole blood. The sequence was collected from an adult who was a healthcare worker with PCR-confirmed SARS-CoV-2 infection or an uninfected control (not recorded which). The CDR3 is CASSLGQSAYEQYF. CDR3 bases: TGTGCCAGCAGCTTGGGACAGTCAGCCTACGAGCAGTACTTC.